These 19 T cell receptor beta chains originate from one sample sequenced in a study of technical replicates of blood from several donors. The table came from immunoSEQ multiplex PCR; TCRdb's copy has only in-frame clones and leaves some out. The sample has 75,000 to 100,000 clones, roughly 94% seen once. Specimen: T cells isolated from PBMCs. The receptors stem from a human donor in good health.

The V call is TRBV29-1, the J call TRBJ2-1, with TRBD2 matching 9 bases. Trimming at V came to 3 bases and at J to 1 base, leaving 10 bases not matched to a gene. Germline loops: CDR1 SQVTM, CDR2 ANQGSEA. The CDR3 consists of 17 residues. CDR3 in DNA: TGCAGCGTTGACAGCGCGGGAGGGGTGGGGTCCTACAATGAGCAGTTCTTC. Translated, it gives CSVDSAGGVGSYNEQFF.

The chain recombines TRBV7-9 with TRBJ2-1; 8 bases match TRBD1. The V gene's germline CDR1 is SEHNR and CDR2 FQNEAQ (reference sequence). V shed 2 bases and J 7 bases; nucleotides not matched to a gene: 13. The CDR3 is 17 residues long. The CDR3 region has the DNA TGTGCCAGCAGCTTATCGTTAGTGGATCAGGGGGCGAATGAGCAGTTCTTC. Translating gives CASSLSLVDQGANEQFF. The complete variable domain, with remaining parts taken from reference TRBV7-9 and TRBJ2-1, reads DTGVSQNPRHKITKRGQNVTFRCDPISEHNRLYWYRQTLGQGPEFLTYFQNEAQLEKSRLLSDRFSAERPKGSFSTLEIQRTEQGDSAMYLCASSLSLVDQGANEQFFGPGTRLTVL.

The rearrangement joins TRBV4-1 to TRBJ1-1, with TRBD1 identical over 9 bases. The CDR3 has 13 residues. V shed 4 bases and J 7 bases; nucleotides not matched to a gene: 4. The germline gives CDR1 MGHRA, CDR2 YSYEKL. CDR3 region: CASSRLTGGEAFF. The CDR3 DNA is TGCGCCAGCAGCCGGTTGACAGGGGGTGAAGCTTTCTTT.

CDR3 DNA: TGTGCCACCAGCAAGAATCAGGACGAGCAGTACTTC. Protein: CATSKNQDEQYF. V is TRBV15 and J is TRBJ2-7; D not resolved. The CDR3 is made up of 12 amino acids. Germline loops: CDR1 LNHNV, CDR2 YYDKDF (reference sequence). Trimming cost V 4 bases and J 5 bases, with 9 bases left between them.

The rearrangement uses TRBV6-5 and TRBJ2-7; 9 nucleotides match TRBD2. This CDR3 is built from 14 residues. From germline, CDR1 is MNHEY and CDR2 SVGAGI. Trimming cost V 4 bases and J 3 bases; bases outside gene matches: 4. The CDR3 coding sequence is TGTGCCAGCAGTTTGAGCGGGAGGAACTACGAGCAGTACTTC. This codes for CASSLSGRNYEQYF.

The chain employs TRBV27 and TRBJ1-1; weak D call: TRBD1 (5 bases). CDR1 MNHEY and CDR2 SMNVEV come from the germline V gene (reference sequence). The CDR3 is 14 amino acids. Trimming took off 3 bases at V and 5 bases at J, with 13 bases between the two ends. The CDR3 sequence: CASSFRGLGTEAFF. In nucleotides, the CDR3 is TGTGCCAGCAGTTTTAGGGGACTTGGGACTGAAGCTTTCTTT.

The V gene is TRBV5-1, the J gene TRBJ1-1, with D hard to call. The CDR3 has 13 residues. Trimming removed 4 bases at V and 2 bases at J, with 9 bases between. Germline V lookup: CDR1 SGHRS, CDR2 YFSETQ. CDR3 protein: CASSATANTEAFF. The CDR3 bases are TGCGCCAGCAGCGCAACAGCAAACACTGAAGCTTTCTTT.

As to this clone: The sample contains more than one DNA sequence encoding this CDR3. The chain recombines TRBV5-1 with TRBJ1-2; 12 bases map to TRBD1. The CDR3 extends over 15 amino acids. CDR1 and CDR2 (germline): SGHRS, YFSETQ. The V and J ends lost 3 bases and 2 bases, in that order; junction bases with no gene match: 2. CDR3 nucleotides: TGCGCCAGCAGCTGGGGACAGGGGGCGAACTATGGCTACACCTTC. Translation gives CASSWGQGANYGYTF.

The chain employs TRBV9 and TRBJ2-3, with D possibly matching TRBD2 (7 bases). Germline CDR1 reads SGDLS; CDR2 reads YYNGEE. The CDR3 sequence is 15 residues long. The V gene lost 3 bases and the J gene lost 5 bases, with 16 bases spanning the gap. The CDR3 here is CASSEGGGSGDTQYF. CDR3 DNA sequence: TGTGCCAGCAGCGAGGGGGGGGGCTCTGGAGATACGCAGTATTTT.

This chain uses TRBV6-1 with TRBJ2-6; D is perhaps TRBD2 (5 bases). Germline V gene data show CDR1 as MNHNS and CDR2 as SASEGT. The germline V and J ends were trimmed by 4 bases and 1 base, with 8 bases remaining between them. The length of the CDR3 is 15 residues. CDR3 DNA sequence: TGTGCCAGCAGTGTAACTAGGTCTGGGGCCAACGTCCTGACTTTC. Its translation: CASSVTRSGANVLTF.

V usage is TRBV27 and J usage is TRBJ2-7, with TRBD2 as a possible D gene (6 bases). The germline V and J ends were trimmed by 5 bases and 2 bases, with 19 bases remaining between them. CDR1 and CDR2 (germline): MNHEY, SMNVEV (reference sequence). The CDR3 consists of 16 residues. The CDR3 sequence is CASSLSGGLLTYEQYF. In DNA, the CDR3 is TGTGCCAGCAGTCTCTCTGGGGGACTCCTCACCTACGAGCAGTACTTC.

The chain's CDR3 is CASSQEELAGDTQYF. The CDR3 nucleotides read TGCGCCAGCAGCCAAGAGGAACTAGCGGGAGATACGCAGTATTTT. V usage is TRBV4-1 and J usage is TRBJ2-3; 9 bases line up with TRBD2. Germline-derived CDR1 and CDR2 are MGHRA and YSYEKL. V shed 0 bases, J shed 5 bases, and the junction held 3 bases outside the gene matches. The CDR3 extends over 15 amino acids.

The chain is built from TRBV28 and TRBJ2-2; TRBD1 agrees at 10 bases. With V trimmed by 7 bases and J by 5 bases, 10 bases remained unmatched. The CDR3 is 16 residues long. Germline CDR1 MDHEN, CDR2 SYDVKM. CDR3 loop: CASNDPGTGVTGELFF. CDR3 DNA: TGTGCCAGCAACGATCCCGGGACAGGGGTTACCGGGGAGCTGTTTTTT.

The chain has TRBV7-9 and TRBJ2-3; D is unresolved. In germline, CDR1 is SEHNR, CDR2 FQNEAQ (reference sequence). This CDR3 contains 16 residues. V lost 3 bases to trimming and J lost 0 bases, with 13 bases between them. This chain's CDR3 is CASSFGRSPSTDTQYF. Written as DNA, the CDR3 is TGTGCCAGCAGCTTTGGTAGGAGTCCTAGCACAGATACGCAGTATTTT.

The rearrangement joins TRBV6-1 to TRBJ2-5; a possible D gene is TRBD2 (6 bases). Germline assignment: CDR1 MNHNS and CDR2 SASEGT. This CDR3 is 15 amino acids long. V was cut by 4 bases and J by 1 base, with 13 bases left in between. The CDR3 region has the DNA TGTGCCAGCAGTGTCCCGGGACTCGCCCAAGAGACCCAGTACTTC. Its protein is CASSVPGLAQETQYF.

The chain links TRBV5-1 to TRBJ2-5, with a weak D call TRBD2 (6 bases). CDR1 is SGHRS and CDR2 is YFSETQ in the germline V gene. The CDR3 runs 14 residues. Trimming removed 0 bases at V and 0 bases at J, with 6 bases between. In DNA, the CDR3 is TGCGCCAGCAGCTTGGGGAGGGACCAAGAGACCCAGTACTTC. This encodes CASSLGRDQETQYF.

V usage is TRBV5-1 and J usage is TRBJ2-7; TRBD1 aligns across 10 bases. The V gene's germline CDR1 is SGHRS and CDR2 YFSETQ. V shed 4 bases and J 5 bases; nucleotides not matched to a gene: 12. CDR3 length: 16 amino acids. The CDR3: CASSVSIGTGEHEQYF. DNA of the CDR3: TGCGCCAGCAGCGTATCCATCGGGACAGGGGAACACGAGCAGTACTTC.

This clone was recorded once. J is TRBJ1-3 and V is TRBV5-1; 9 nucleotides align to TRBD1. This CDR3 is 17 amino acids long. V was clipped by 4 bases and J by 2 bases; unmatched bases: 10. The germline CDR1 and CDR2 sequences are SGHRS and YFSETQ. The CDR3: CASSLLAGQGTGNTIYF. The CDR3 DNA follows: TGCGCCAGCAGCCTCCTCGCGGGACAGGGAACTGGAAACACCATATATTTT.

This chain's CDR3 is CASSFIPSRDRGYEQYF. The CDR3 DNA reads as TGTGCCAGCAGTTTCATACCATCCCGGGACAGGGGGTACGAGCAGTACTTC. The rearrangement uses TRBV27 and TRBJ2-7; 11 positions agree with TRBD1. Germline V gene data show CDR1 as MNHEY and CDR2 as SMNVEV (reference sequence). The CDR3 extends over 17 amino acids. J was trimmed by 4 bases and V by 3 bases; bases with no gene match: 11.